These 14 T cell receptor beta chains originate from one sample sequenced in a study of regulatory T cells in long-lasting Graves disease. The authors built TCR beta libraries using iRepertoire HTBI primers and Arm-PCR of CDR3 regions. Each CDR3 protein is one row after TCRdb ran MiXCR on the multiplex PCR reads. The data hold hundreds of thousands of distinct CDR3 sequences, with roughly 15% observed a single time. Time point indicated: newly diagnosed GD, antithyroid drugs for less than 3 months. Construction of the TCR library relied on RNA isolated from PBMCs. The same sample was also studied in work on T cells in Graves' hyperthyroidism and ophthalmopathy.

This sample comprised peripheral blood mononuclear cells (PBMCs), obtained at new diagnosis, from a patient treated with antithyroid drugs. Receptor source: a woman in her 30s with Graves disease.

In its sample, this clonotype was seen many times. J is TRBJ2-1 and V is TRBV27; 8 bases match TRBD2. V lost 8 bases to trimming and J lost 7 bases; unmatched junction nucleotides: 16. Per germline, CDR1 MNHEY and CDR2 SMNVEV (reference sequence). The CDR3 is 16 residues long. CDR3 amino acids: CASSQVGAGVLNEQFF. The CDR3 DNA reads as TGTGCCAGCTCCCAAGTGGGAGCGGGAGTGTTGAATGAGCAGTTCTTC.

The CDR3 bases are TGTGCCAGCAGCTTAGGGATGGGGCGCTACCTCCCCCTCCACTTT. Its translation is CASSLGMGRYLPLHF. J is TRBJ1-6 and V is TRBV7-2; D might be TRBD1 (5 bases). Trimming pared 1 base from V and 13 bases from J, leaving 17 bases between. Germline lookup yields CDR1 SGHTA and CDR2 FQGNSA. The CDR3 runs to 15 residues.

The sample holds a few counts of this clonotype. The chain is built from TRBV6-1 and TRBJ1-1, with D maybe TRBD1 (6 bases). The germline CDR1 and CDR2 sequences are MNHNS and SASEGT. The CDR3 contains 14 residues. The V end lost 6 bases, the J end lost 0 bases, and 11 bases lay between the germline ends. The CDR3 here is CASSYGQMNTEAFF. CDR3 sequence (DNA): TGTGCCAGCAGCTACGGACAGATGAACACTGAAGCTTTCTTT.

The chain employs TRBV7-2 and TRBJ1-6; D is perhaps TRBD1 (5 bases). The CDR3 has 11 residues. Germline assignment: CDR1 SGHTA and CDR2 FQGNSA. The V end was cut by 1 base, the J end by 14 bases, with 6 bases between. This CDR3 reads CASSLGRALHF. DNA for the CDR3: TGTGCCAGCAGCTTAGGCAGGGCCCTCCACTTT.

This clonotype occurred many times. The chain has TRBV28 and TRBJ1-2; D ambiguous. Germline CDR1 reads MDHEN; CDR2 reads SYDVKM. Between the trimmed V and J ends, which lost 6 bases and 4 bases, there was a span of 9 bases. The CDR3 has 12 residues. As DNA, the CDR3 is TGTGCCAGCAGCCAGGCTCCCTATGGCTACACCTTC. This codes for CASSQAPYGYTF.

This clonotype was found a few times. The CDR3 protein is CSVRLGETVNSPLHF. The CDR3 DNA sequence: TGCAGCGTCCGTCTGGGGGAGACAGTAAATTCACCCCTCCACTTT. The chain uses TRBV29-1 and TRBJ1-6; a possible D gene is TRBD1 (5 bases). V lost 6 bases, J lost 7 bases, and 19 bases lay in between. Per the germline V gene, CDR1 is SQVTM and CDR2 is ANQGSEA. The CDR3 consists of 15 residues.

This clonotype showed up many times. This chain uses TRBV28 with TRBJ2-7, with 9 bases matching TRBD2. The junction had 11 bases not matched to a gene; V was cut back by 5 bases and J by 0 bases. The germline gives CDR1 MDHEN, CDR2 SYDVKM. The CDR3 consists of 17 residues. CDR3 sequence (DNA): TGTGCCAGCAGTGTCCCGGGACTAGCAGCAAGCTCCTACGAGCAGTACTTC. The encoded protein is CASSVPGLAASSYEQYF.

The J gene is TRBJ2-7, the V gene TRBV6-5, with D perhaps being TRBD1 or TRBD2 (5 bases each). The CDR3 extends over 14 amino acids. Trimming took 3 bases from V and 3 from J, leaving 12 bases between them. From germline, CDR1 is MNHEY and CDR2 SVGAGI. CDR3 in DNA: TGTGCCAGCAGTTATGTGGGACCCAGCTACGAGCAGTACTTC. The encoded protein is CASSYVGPSYEQYF.

The chain couples TRBV20-1 to TRBJ2-7; 10 nucleotides match TRBD2. Germline lookup yields CDR1 DFQATT and CDR2 SNEGSKA (reference sequence). The CDR3 loop spans 15 amino acids. V trimming: 3 bases; J trimming: 0 bases; junction bases outside the gene matches: 5. This chain's CDR3 is CSARGASGSSYEQYF. In nucleotides, the CDR3 is TGCAGTGCTAGGGGGGCTAGCGGGAGCTCCTACGAGCAGTACTTC.

This clonotype was observed many times. The rearrangement links TRBV3-1 to TRBJ2-3, with 9 positions matching TRBD2. Trimming took 6 bases from V and 3 from J; bases not matched to a gene: 7. CDR1 is LGHDT, CDR2 YNNKEL, per germline (reference sequence). The CDR3 extends over 15 amino acids. CDR3 protein: CASSLAGVNTDTQYF. The CDR3 region has the DNA TGTGCCAGCAGTTTAGCGGGAGTTAATACAGATACGCAGTATTTT.

This sequence joins TRBV19 and TRBJ2-7; 7 bases align to TRBD2. V lost 6 bases and J lost 4; bases outside the gene matches: 6. Looked up from germline, CDR1 is LNHDA and CDR2 is SQIVND (reference sequence). CDR3 size: 13 residues. DNA of the CDR3: TGTGCCAGTAGAGGCGGGAGAGGGTACGAGCAGTACTTC. Its protein is CASRGGRGYEQYF.

This clonotype was recorded a few times. The chain employs TRBV25-1 and TRBJ2-1; no firm D call. The germline CDR1 and CDR2 sequences are MGHDK and SYGVNS. This CDR3 has 13 residues. Between the trimmed V and J ends, which lost 1 base and 2 bases, there was a span of 3 bases. Here the CDR3 reads CASSEWAYNEQFF. The DNA of the CDR3 is TGTGCCAGCAGTGAATGGGCCTACAATGAGCAGTTCTTC.

V and J are TRBV6-4 and TRBJ2-3; D remains ambiguous. In germline, CDR1 is MRHNA, CDR2 SNTAGT. The CDR3 contains 15 residues. Trimming pared 3 bases from V and 0 bases from J, leaving 10 bases between. CDR3: CASSETVLSTDTQYF. The CDR3 DNA reads as TGTGCCAGCAGTGAAACGGTCCTTAGCACAGATACGCAGTATTTT.

This clonotype appeared many times. The chain links TRBV28 to TRBJ1-2; TRBD1 aligns across 8 bases. The V and J ends lost 5 bases and 1 base, in that order; junction bases with no gene match: 6. CDR1 MDHEN and CDR2 SYDVKM come from the germline V gene. CDR3 length: 15 residues. Here the CDR3 DNA reads TGTGCCAGCAGTAGACAGGGGAGAATTAACTATGGCTACACCTTC. Translated: CASSRQGRINYGYTF.